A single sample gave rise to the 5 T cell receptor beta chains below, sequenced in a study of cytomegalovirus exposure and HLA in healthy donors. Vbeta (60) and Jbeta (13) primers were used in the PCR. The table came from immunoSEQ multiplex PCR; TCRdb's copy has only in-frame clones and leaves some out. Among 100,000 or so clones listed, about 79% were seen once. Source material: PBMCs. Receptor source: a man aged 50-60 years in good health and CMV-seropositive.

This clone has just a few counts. CDR3 sequence (DNA): TGCGCCAGCAGCCCAGTGAGTTTGGGAATGGAGGCGTACGGCTACACCTTC. Protein sequence: CASSPVSLGMEAYGYTF. The chain employs TRBV4-1 and TRBJ1-2; D gene uncertain. The CDR3 has 17 amino acids. Trimming shortened V by 4 bases and J by 8 bases, and 26 bases separated the two germline ends. CDR1 is MGHRA and CDR2 is YSYEKL in the germline V gene.

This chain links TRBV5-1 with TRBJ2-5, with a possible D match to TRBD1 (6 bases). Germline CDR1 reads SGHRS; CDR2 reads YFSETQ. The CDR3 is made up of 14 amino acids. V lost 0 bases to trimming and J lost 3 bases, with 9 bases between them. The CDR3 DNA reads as TGCGCCAGCAGCTTGGATTCAGGGGAAGAGACCCAGTACTTC. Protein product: CASSLDSGEETQYF.

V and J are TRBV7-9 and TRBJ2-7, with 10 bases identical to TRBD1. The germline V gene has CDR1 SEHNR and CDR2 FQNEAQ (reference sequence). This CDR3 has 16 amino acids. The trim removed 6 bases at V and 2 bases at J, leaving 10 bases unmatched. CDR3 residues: CASSRGGGQGTYEQYF. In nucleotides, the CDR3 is TGTGCCAGCAGTCGGGGTGGGGGACAGGGGACCTACGAGCAGTACTTC.

The CDR3 DNA reads TGTGCCAGCAGCTTACGGGACAGGGGGCTAAGCACTGAAGCTTTCTTT. It encodes CASSLRDRGLSTEAFF. The rearrangement uses TRBV7-8 and TRBJ1-1, with 12 bases fitting TRBD1. Trimming took 2 bases from V and 4 from J; bases not matched to a gene: 5. The germline CDR1 and CDR2 sequences are SGHVS and FQNEAQ. The CDR3 sequence is 16 residues long.

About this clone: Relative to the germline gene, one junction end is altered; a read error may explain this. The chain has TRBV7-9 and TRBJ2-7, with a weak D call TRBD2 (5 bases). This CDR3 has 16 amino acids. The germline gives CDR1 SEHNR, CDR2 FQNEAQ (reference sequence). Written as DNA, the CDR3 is TGTTCCAGCAGCCTTTCAAAGGCACTAGTCCCCTGGGAGCAGTACTTC. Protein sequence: CSSSLSKALVPWEQYF.